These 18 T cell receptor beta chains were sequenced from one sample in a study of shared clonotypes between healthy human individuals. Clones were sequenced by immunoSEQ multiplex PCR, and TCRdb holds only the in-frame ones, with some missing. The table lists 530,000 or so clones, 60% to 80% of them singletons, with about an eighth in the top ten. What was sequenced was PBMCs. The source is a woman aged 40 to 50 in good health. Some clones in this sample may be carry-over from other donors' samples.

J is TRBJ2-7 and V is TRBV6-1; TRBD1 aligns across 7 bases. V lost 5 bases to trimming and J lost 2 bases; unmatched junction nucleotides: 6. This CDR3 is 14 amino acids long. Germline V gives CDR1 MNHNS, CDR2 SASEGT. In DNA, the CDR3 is TGTGCCAGCAGTCCAAACAGGGGAACCTACGAGCAGTACTTC. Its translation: CASSPNRGTYEQYF.

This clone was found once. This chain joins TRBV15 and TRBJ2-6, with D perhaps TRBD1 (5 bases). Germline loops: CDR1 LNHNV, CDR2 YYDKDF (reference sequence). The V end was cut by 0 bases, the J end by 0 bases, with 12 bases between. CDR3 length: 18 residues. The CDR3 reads CATSRDIQVISGANVLTF. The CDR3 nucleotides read TGTGCCACCAGCAGAGATATACAGGTTATCTCTGGGGCCAACGTCCTGACTTTC.

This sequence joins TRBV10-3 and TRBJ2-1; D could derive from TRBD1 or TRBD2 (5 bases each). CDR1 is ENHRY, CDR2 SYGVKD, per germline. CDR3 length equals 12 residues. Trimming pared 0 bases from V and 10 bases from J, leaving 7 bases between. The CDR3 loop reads CAISESWDEQFF. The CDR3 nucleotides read TGTGCCATCAGTGAGTCTTGGGACGAGCAGTTCTTC.

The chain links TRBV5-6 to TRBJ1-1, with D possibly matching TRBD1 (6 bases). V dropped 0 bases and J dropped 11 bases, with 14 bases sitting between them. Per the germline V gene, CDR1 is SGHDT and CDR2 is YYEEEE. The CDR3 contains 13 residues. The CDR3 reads CASSLAMGARAFF. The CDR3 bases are TGTGCCAGCAGCTTGGCCATGGGGGCAAGGGCTTTCTTT. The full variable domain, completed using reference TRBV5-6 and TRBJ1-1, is DAGVTQSPTHLIKTRGQQVTLRCSPKSGHDTVSWYQQALGQGPQFIFQYYEEEERQRGNFPDRFSGHQFPNYSSELNVNALLLGDSALYLCASSLAMGARAFFGQGTRLTVV.

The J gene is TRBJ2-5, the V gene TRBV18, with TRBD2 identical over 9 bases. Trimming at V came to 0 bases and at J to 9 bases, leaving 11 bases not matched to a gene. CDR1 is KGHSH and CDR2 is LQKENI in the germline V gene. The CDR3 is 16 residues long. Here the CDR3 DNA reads TGTGCCAGCTCACCACCGATAATAGCGGGAGAGTCGGCCCAGTACTTC. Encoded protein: CASSPPIIAGESAQYF.

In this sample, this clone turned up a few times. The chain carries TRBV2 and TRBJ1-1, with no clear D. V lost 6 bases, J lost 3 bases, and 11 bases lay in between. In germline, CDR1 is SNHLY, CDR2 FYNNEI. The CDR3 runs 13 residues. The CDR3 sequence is CASRAALYTEAFF. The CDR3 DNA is TGTGCCAGCAGGGCAGCCCTCTACACTGAAGCTTTCTTT.

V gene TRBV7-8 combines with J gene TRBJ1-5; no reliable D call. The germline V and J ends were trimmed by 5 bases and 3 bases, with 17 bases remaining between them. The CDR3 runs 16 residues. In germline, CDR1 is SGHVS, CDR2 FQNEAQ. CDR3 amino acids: CASSPGSGLVNQPQHF. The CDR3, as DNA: TGTGCCAGCAGCCCTGGGTCGGGCTTAGTCAATCAGCCCCAGCATTTT.

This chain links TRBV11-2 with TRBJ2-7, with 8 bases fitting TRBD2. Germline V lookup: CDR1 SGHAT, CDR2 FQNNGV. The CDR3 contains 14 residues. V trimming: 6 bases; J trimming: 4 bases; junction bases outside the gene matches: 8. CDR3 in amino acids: CASRLTGGRYEQYF. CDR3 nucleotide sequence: TGTGCCAGCAGGCTAACGGGAGGGAGGTACGAGCAGTACTTC.

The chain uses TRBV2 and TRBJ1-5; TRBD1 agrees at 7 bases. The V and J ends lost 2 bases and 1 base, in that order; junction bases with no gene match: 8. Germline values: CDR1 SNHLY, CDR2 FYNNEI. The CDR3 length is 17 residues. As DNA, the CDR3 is TGTGCCAGCAGTGAAAGAAGACAGGGACAGAGCAATCAGCCCCAGCATTTT. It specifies CASSERRQGQSNQPQHF.

CDR3 region: CASSPRDNEQFF. Written as DNA, the CDR3 is TGTGCCAGCAGTCCTCGGGACAATGAGCAGTTCTTC. V and J are TRBV28 and TRBJ2-1, with D unresolved. V gave up 5 bases and J gave up 5 bases, with 7 bases separating them. This CDR3 has 12 residues. CDR1 is MDHEN and CDR2 is SYDVKM in the germline V gene.

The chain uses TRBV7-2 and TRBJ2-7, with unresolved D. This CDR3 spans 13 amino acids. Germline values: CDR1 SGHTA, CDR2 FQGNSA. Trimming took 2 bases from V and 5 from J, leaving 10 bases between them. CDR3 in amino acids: CASSLNPDHEQYF. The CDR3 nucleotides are TGTGCCAGCAGCTTAAACCCAGACCACGAGCAGTACTTC. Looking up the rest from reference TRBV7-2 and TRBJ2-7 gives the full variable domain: GAGVSQSPSNKVTEKGKDVELRCDPISGHTALYWYRQSLGQGLEFLIYFQGNSAPDKSGLPSDRFSAERTGGSVSTLTIQRTQQEDSAVYLCASSLNPDHEQYFGPGTRLTVT.

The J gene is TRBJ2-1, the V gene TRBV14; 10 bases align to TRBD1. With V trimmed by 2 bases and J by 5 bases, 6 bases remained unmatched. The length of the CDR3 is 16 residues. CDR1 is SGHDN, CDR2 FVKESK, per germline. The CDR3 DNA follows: TGTGCCAGCAGCCAAAAGGGGACAGGGGAAAACAATGAGCAGTTCTTC. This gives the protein CASSQKGTGENNEQFF. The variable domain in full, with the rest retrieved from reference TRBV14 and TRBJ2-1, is EAGVTQFPSHSVIEKGQTVTLRCDPISGHDNLYWYRRVMGKEIKFLLHFVKESKQDESGMPNNRFLAERTGGTYSTLKVQPAELEDSGVYFCASSQKGTGENNEQFFGPGTRLTVL.

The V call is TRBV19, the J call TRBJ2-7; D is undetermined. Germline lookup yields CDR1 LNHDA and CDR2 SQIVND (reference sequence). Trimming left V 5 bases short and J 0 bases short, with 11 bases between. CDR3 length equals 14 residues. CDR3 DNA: TGTGCCAGTAGTGCAGCAGTGAGCTCCTACGAGCAGTACTTC. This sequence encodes CASSAAVSSYEQYF.

DNA of the CDR3: TGCAGCGTTGTCCCATCGCTAGCGGGGCTTAATGAGCAGTTCTTC. It encodes CSVVPSLAGLNEQFF. The V gene is TRBV29-1, the J gene TRBJ2-1; TRBD2 agrees at 9 bases. Unmatched junction bases numbered 11, after V lost 4 bases and J lost 7 bases. The CDR3 consists of 15 residues. Per germline, CDR1 SQVTM and CDR2 ANQGSEA.

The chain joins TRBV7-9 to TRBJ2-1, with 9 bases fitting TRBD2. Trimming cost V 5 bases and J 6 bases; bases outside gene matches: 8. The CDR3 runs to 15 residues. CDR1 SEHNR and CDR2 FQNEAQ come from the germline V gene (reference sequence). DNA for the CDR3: TGTGCCAGCAGCCCTTCGGGACTAGCCTTCAATGAGCAGTTCTTC. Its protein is CASSPSGLAFNEQFF.

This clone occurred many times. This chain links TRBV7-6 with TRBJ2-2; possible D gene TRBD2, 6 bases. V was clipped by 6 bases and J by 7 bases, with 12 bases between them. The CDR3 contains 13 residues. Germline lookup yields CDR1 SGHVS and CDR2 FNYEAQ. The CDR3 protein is CASRPGGIGELFF. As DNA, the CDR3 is TGTGCCAGCAGACCTGGGGGGATCGGGGAGCTGTTTTTT.

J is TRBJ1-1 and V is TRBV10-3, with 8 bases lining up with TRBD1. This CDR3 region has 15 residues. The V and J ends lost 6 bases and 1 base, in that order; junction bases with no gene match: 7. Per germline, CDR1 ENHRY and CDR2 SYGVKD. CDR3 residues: CAISVSGQENTEAFF. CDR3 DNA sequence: TGTGCCATCAGCGTGTCGGGACAGGAGAACACTGAAGCTTTCTTT.

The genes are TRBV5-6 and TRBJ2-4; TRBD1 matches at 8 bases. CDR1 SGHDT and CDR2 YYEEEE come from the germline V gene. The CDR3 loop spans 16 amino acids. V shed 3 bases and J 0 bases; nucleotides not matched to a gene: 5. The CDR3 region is CASSWGQDIAKNIQYF. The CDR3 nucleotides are TGTGCCAGCAGCTGGGGACAGGACATAGCCAAAAACATTCAGTACTTC.